This TCR beta chain was sequenced for a study of blood T cells in healthy people across ages. Isolation of PBMCs gave at least 7 million cells per sample. The germline gives CDR1 DFQATT, CDR2 SNEGSKA (reference sequence). The CDR3 is made up of 14 amino acids. V was pared by 4 bases and J by 0 bases, with 3 bases of the junction left unmatched. A second PCR of roughly 7 to 11 cycles used a sample-barcoded 5' primer and a J-beta primer mix. Each cDNA molecule received a tag from a template-switch adaptor that had 12 random nucleotides. TCRdb itself ran the 5' RACE reads through MiXCR, one entry per CDR3 protein. The sample has just over 800,000 distinct CDR3 sequences, 62% seen once.

The rearrangement joins TRBV20-1 to TRBJ2-1; TRBD2 matches at 7 bases. Sequenced material: blood. The TCR comes from a man aged 25-45 years in good health. This CDR3 reads CSAIGGSSYNEQFF. CDR3 nucleotide sequence: TGCAGTGCTATAGGCGGGAGCTCCTACAATGAGCAGTTCTTC.